This TCR beta chain was sequenced for a study of radiotherapy plus CTLA-4 blockade in lung cancer (dated by TCRdb to 2017 to 2018). Background for the entire study: Among the enrolled patients, about 19% had an objective response, and approximately 33% reached disease control.

Points the paper makes about the study in general: TCR clones derived from tumors expanded in peripheral blood after treatment with radiotherapy and ipilimumab. The strongest predictors of response were reported to be early dynamic shifts in blood T cell clones along with a rise in serum interferon-beta following radiation.

The study tested focal radiation therapy combined with CTLA-4 blockade (ipilimumab) in patients with chemo-refractory metastatic non-small-cell lung cancer. The method was the immunoSEQ multiplex PCR assay. TCRdb limited this immuneACCESS table to in-frame rearrangements with V and J called. A share of clones is missing; checked studies link under half to unresolved V genes, and the rest is unexplained. The sample data list tens of thousands of clones, and approximately 76% of these were observed just once. Over 8.5% of the sample is in the top ten clones. V is trimmed back by 6 bases and J by 3 bases, and the junction contains 2 bases that no gene match accounts for. The CDR1 and CDR2 encoded by the germline V gene are SNHLY and FYNNEI. Including the terminal cysteine and phenylalanine, the CDR3 comprises 15 residues. The DNA shown is the 45-base CDR3, in frame from base 1. A remark on this clone: What this receptor recognizes is not known. No base quality information exists; no much larger clone differs at one position.

This receptor was identified in a human donor with non-small cell lung cancer who had stable disease on radiotherapy plus ipilimumab. The source material was peripheral blood, sampled from a patient treated with radiotherapy plus ipilimumab. The receptor chain draws on TRBV2 and TRBJ1-6; 10 junctional bases match TRBD1. DNA sequence: TGTGCCAGCAGGGGGACAGGGGTCTATAATTCACCCCTCCACTTT. It is translated as CASRGTGVYNSPLHF.